A single sample is the source of the 5 T cell receptor beta chains below, sequenced in a study of T cells in localized non-small cell lung cancer. The data were produced by immunoSEQ multiplex PCR, yet TCRdb's version contains in-frame clones alone and is incomplete. This sample has roughly 30,000 clones; 94% occur once, and the top ten carry around 0.73%. Sequenced material: peripheral blood, taken before any cancer treatment. These receptors were collected from a woman between 40 and 69 years old with stage I lung adenocarcinoma.

A few counts support this clone. The J gene is TRBJ2-7, the V gene TRBV9; TRBD2 agrees at 12 bases. This CDR3 is 16 amino acids long. The V gene end was trimmed by 0 bases and the J gene end by 9 bases; junction bases not matched to a gene: 10. CDR1 SGDLS and CDR2 YYNGEE come from the germline V gene. The CDR3 DNA reads TGTGCCAGCAGCGTAGCTCCGACTAGCGGGAGTGCAGTGCAGTACTTC. Protein sequence: CASSVAPTSGSAVQYF. Full variable domain (remainder filled in from reference TRBV9 and TRBJ2-7): DSGVTQTPKHLITATGQRVTLRCSPRSGDLSVYWYQQSLDQGLQFLIQYYNGEERAKGNILERFSAQQFPDLHSELNLSSLELGDSALYFCASSVAPTSGSAVQYFGPGTRLTVT.

The chain uses TRBV11-3 and TRBJ1-1, with unresolved D. The germline gives CDR1 SGHNT, CDR2 YENEEA. The length of the CDR3 is 13 residues. V was cut by 7 bases and J by 10 bases, with 19 bases left in between. The DNA of the CDR3 is TGTGCCAGCACCCGCCGGGGTAGTGGTAGAGCTTTCTTT. Residues: CASTRRGSGRAFF. Full variable domain (missing parts from reference TRBV11-3 and TRBJ1-1): EAGVVQSPRYKIIEKKQPVAFWCNPISGHNTLYWYLQNLGQGPELLIRYENEEAVDDSQLPKDRFSAERLKGVDSTLKIQPAELGDSAVYLCASTRRGSGRAFFGQGTRLTVV.

V gene TRBV4-3 combines with J gene TRBJ1-3; D unresolved. Looked up from germline, CDR1 is LGHNA and CDR2 is YSLEER. V gave up 2 bases and J gave up 9 bases, with 5 bases separating them. The CDR3 length is 11 residues. The CDR3 bases are TGCGCCAGCAGCCAACCTGTCACCATATATTTT. Protein product: CASSQPVTIYF.

This chain joins TRBV18 and TRBJ2-3, with a tentative D call TRBD1 (5 bases). This CDR3 has 16 amino acids. Trimming left V 5 bases short and J 0 bases short, with 15 bases between. The germline gives CDR1 KGHSH, CDR2 LQKENI. CDR3 sequence: CASSDRTLSSTDTQYF. The CDR3 bases are TGTGCCAGCTCAGACCGGACACTTTCTAGCACAGATACGCAGTATTTT.

The genes are TRBV5-1 and TRBJ2-3; TRBD1 is a possible D gene (6 bases). CDR1 is SGHRS, CDR2 YFSETQ, per germline. With 6 bases removed from V and 2 bases from J, the gap between germline ends came to 13 bases. The CDR3 is 14 residues long. The CDR3 nucleotides read TGCGCCAGCAACGACAGGAGACCCACAGATACGCAGTATTTT. This sequence encodes CASNDRRPTDTQYF.